This TCR beta chain was sequenced in a study of memory CD4+ T cells and cytomegalovirus serostatus. In germline, CDR1 is SGHRS, CDR2 YFSETQ. V lost 4 bases and J lost 6, with 11 bases in between. The CDR3 is 12 residues long. Generated by immunoSEQ multiplex PCR, the TCRdb table keeps only in-frame clones and is missing some. The repertoire holds about 48,000 clones, with 78% as singletons. The sort gate was single viable CD3+CD4+CD8-CD45RO+ cells for memory CD4+ T cells. This sequence originates from an adult in good health and CMV-seronegative. The chain has TRBV5-1 and TRBJ2-7; D perhaps matches TRBD2 (5 bases). The sample comprised memory CD4+ T cells from blood. DNA of the CDR3: TGCGCCAGCAGCCCCGACTACTTCGAGCAGTACTTC. Its protein is CASSPDYFEQYF.